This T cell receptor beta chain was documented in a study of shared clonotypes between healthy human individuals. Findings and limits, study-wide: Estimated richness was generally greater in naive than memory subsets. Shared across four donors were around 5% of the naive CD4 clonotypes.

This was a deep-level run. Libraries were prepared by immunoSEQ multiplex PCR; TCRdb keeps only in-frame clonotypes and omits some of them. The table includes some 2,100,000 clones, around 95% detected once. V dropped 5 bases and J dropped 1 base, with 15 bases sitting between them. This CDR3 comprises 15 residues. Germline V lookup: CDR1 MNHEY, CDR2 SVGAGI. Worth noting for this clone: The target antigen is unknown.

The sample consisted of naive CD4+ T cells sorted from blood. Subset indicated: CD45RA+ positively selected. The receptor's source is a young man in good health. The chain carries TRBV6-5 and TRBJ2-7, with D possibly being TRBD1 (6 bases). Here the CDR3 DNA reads TGTGCCAGCAGTCCCGTACAGGGACGGTCCTACGAGCAGTACTTC. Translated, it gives CASSPVQGRSYEQYF.